The source of this TCR beta chain is a study of T cell responses to AZD1222 COVID-19 vaccine. Study background: Second-dose intervals near 4 or 12 weeks were combined.

This table comes from immunoSEQ multiplex PCR, and its TCRdb copy is limited to in-frame clones, with some not included. This sample has under 35,000 clones, with approximately 86% found just once. V was pared by 4 bases and J by 3 bases, with 4 bases of the junction left unmatched. Germline values: CDR1 MDHEN, CDR2 SYDVKM. This CDR3 region has 15 residues. This clonotype was sampled from an adult in good health. This chain links TRBV28 with TRBJ2-2; 8 bases match TRBD1. This material consisted of peripheral blood, taken on day 0 of AZD1222 vaccination. This CDR3 is CASSSGQGDTGELFF. CDR3 sequence (DNA): TGTGCCAGCAGTTCCGGACAGGGCGACACCGGGGAGCTGTTTTTT.